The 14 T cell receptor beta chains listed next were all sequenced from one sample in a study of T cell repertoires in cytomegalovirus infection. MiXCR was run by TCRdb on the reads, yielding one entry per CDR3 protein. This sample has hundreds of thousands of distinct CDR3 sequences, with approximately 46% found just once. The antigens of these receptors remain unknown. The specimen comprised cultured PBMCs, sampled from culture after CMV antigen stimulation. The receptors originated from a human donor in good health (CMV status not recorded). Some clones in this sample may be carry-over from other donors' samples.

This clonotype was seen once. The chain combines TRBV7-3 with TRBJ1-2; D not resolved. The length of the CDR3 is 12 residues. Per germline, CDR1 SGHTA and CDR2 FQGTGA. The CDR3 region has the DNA TGTGGAACCGAGGGAATTGAGTATGGCTACACCTTC. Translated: CGTEGIEYGYTF.

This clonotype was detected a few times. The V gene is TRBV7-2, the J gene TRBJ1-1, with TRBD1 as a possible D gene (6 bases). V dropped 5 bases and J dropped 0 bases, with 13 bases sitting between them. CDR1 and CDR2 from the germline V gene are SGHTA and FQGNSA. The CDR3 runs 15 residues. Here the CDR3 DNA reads TGTGCCAGCAGCCCCCGGACAGTGCTGAACACTGAAGCTTTCTTT. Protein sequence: CASSPRTVLNTEAFF.

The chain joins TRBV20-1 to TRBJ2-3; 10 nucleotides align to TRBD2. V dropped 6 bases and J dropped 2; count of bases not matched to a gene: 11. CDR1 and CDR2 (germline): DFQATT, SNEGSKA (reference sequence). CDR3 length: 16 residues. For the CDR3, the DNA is TGCAGTGCAAACCCCAGACTAGCGGGCCTCACAGATACGCAGTATTTT. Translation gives CSANPRLAGLTDTQYF.

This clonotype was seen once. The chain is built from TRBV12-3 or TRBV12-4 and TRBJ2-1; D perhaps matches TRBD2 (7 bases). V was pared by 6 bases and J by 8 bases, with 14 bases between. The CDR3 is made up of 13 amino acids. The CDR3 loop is CASSLGGAYEQFF. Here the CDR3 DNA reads TGTGCCAGCAGCCTAGGGGGGGCCTATGAGCAGTTCTTC.

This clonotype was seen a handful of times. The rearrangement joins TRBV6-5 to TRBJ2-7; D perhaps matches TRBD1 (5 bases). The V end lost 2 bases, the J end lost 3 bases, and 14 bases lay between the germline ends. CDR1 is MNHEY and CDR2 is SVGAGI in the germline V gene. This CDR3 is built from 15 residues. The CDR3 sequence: CASSYGAPRGYEQYF. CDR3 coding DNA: TGTGCCAGCAGTTACGGGGCTCCAAGGGGCTACGAGCAGTACTTC.

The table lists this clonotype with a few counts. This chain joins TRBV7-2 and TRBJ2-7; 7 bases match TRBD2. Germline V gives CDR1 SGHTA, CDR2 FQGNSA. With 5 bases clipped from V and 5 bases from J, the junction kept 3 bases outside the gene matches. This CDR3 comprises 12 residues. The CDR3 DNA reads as TGTGCCAGCAGCCGGACTAGAAACGAGCAGTACTTC. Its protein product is CASSRTRNEQYF. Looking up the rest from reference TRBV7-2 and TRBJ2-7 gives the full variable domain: GAGVSQSPSNKVTEKGKDVELRCDPISGHTALYWYRQSLGQGLEFLIYFQGNSAPDKSGLPSDRFSAERTGGSVSTLTIQRTQQEDSAVYLCASSRTRNEQYFGPGTRLTVT.

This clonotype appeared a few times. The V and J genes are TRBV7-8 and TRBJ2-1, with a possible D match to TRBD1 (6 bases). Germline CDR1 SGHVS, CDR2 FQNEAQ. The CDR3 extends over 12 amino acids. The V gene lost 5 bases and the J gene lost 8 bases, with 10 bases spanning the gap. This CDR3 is CASSINRDEQFF. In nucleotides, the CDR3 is TGTGCCAGCAGCATCAACAGGGATGAGCAGTTCTTC.

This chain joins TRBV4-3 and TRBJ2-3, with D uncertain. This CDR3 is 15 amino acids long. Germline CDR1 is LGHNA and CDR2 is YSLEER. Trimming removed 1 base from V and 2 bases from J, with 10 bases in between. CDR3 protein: CASSQVRTHTDTQYF. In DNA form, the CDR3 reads TGCGCCAGCAGCCAAGTCAGGACCCACACAGATACGCAGTATTTT.

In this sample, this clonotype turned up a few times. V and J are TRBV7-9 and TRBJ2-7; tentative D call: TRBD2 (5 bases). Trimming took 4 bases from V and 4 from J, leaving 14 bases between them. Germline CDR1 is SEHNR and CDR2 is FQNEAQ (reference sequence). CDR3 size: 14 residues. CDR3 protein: CASSSPPGNYEQYF. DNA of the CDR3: TGTGCCAGCAGCTCCCCTCCGGGGAATTACGAGCAGTACTTC.

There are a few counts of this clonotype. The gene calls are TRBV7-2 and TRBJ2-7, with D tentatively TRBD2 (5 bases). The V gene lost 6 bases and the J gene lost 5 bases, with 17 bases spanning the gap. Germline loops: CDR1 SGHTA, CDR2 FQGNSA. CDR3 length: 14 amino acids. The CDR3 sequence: CASRPAFSGDEQYF. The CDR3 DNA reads TGTGCCAGCAGACCGGCGTTCTCCGGGGACGAGCAGTACTTC.

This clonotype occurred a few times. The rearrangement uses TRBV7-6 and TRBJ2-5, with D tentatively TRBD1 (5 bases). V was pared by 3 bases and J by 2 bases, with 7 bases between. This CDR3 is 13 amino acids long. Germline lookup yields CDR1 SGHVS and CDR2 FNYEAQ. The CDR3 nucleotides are TGTGCCAGCAGCTTCAGACAGCAAGAGACCCAGTACTTC. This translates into CASSFRQQETQYF.

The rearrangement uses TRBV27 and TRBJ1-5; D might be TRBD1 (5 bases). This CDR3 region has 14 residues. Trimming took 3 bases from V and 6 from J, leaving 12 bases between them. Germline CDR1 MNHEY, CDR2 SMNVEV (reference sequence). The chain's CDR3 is CASSFGRGSQPQHF. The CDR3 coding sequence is TGTGCCAGCAGTTTTGGAAGGGGTAGTCAGCCCCAGCATTTT.

DNA of the CDR3: TGTGCCAGCAGCTTAGAACAGGGGTTGGATAGCAATCAGCCCCAGCATTTT. Amino acid sequence: CASSLEQGLDSNQPQHF. The V and J genes are TRBV7-2 and TRBJ1-5; 7 nucleotides match TRBD1. Losses at the gene ends were 1 base for V and 0 bases for J; bases not matched to a gene: 6. Germline V gives CDR1 SGHTA, CDR2 FQGNSA. This CDR3 is 17 amino acids long.

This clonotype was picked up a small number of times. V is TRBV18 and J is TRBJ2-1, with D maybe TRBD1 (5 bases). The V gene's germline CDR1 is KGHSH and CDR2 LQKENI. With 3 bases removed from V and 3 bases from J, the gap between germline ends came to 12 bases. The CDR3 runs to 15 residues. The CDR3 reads CASSPGAGNYNEQFF. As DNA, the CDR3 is TGTGCCAGCTCACCTGGGGCAGGTAACTACAATGAGCAGTTCTTC.